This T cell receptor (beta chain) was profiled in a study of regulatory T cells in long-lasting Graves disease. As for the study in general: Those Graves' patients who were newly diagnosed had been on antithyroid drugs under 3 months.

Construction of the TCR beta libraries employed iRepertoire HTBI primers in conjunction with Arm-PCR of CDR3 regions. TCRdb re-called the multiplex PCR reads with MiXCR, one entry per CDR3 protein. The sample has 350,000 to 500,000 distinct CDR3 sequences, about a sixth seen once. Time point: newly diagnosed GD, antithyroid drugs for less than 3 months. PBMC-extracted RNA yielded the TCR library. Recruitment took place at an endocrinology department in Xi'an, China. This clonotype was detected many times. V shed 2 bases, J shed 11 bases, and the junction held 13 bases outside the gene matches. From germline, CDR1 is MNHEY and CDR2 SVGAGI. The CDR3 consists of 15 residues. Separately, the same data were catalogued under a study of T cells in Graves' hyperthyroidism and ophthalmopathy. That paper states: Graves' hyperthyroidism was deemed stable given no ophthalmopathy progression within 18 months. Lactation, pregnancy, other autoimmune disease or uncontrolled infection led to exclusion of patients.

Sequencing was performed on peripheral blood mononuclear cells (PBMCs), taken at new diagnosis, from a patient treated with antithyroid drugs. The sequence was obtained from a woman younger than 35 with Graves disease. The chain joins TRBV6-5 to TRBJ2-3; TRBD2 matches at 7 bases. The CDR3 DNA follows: TGTGCCAGCAGTTACCCTAGCGGAGCCCCTAGTGTGCAGTATTTT. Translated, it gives CASSYPSGAPSVQYF.